The 25 T cell receptor beta chains below were found in one sample sequenced in a study of identical twins (dated by TCRdb to between 2015 and 2016). Library generation was performed with 5' RACE. Sequencer: Illumina HiSeq 2000. Starting from the raw public reads, TCRdb applied fastp trimming at Q25, assembled clones with MiXCR and retained in-frame beta chains. Each entry is one CDR3 protein sequence, shown with its most common DNA and genes. This sample gives about 490,000 distinct CDR3 sequences in total; roughly 15% of them show up just once. The top ten hold about 0.4% of the sample. The sample was also linked to a second study, of yellow fever vaccine responses in identical twins.

Sequencing was performed on CD4+ T cells sorted from blood. The receptors originated from a woman between 18 and 29 years old in good health.

The chain has TRBV3-1 and TRBJ2-3; 8 positions match TRBD2. V was clipped by 0 bases and J by 3 bases; unmatched bases: 17. Germline CDR1 LGHDT, CDR2 YNNKEL (reference sequence). The CDR3 consists of 20 residues. CDR3 in DNA: TGTGCCAGCAGCCAAGACCGCTGGGCTAGCGGGCCATCGTCGACAGATACGCAGTATTTT. This translates into CASSQDRWASGPSSTDTQYF.

This sequence joins TRBV7-9 and TRBJ2-3, with TRBD1 matching over 8 bases. After removal of 4 bases from V and 0 bases from J, the junction contained 3 bases not matched to a gene. This CDR3 is built from 15 residues. Germline CDR1 is SEHNR and CDR2 is FQNEAQ (reference sequence). For the CDR3, the DNA is TGTGCCAGCAGCTCTCGGGACAGGAGCACAGATACGCAGTATTTT. Translation: CASSSRDRSTDTQYF.

The count of this clonotype is one. The chain couples TRBV3-1 to TRBJ2-7, with D possibly TRBD2 on 6 matching bases. Germline CDR1 reads LGHDT; CDR2 reads YNNKEL (reference sequence). The V end was cut by 0 bases, the J end by 9 bases, with 12 bases between. The CDR3 runs 13 residues. CDR3 region: CASSQEAGGRQYV. Here the CDR3 DNA reads TGTGCCAGCAGCCAAGAAGCGGGCGGACGGCAGTACGTC.

The table lists this clonotype with a few counts. V is TRBV5-1 and J is TRBJ2-3; 7 bases match TRBD1. The germline gives CDR1 SGHRS, CDR2 YFSETQ. The CDR3 is 16 residues long. V shed 4 bases, J shed 0 bases, and the junction held 8 bases outside the gene matches. The chain's CDR3 is CASSPRDRPSTDTQYF. CDR3 nucleotides: TGCGCCAGCAGCCCACGGGACAGACCTAGCACAGATACGCAGTATTTT.

This chain connects TRBV6-2 or TRBV6-3 to TRBJ2-3; D possibly corresponds to TRBD1 (5 bases). CDR3 length equals 14 residues. The V end lost 5 bases, the J end lost 1 base, and 10 bases lay between the germline ends. Germline assignment: CDR1 MNHEY and CDR2 SVGEGT. The CDR3 loop is CASSQGYGTDTQYF. CDR3 nucleotides: TGTGCCAGCAGTCAGGGTTATGGCACAGATACGCAGTATTTT.

The rearrangement joins TRBV20-1 to TRBJ1-6; 10 bases line up with TRBD1. J was trimmed by 8 bases and V by 2 bases; bases with no gene match: 3. This CDR3 is built from 14 residues. CDR1 is DFQATT and CDR2 is SNEGSKA in the germline V gene (reference sequence). The DNA of the CDR3 is TGCAGTGCTAGATTGGGGACAGGGGATTCACCCCTCCACTTT. Translated: CSARLGTGDSPLHF.

CDR3 sequence: CASGLGDRTRGYTF. DNA for the CDR3: TGTGCCAGCGGACTTGGGGATCGGACGAGGGGCTACACCTTC. The chain employs TRBV5-6 and TRBJ1-2; D is unresolved. Per germline, CDR1 SGHDT and CDR2 YYEEEE. V was trimmed by 7 bases and J by 8 bases, leaving 21 bases between them. The CDR3 spans 14 residues.

This clonotype was recorded a few times. The chain joins TRBV5-1 to TRBJ2-3; D may be TRBD1 (6 bases). The CDR3 spans 13 residues. The V end was cut by 4 bases, the J end by 4 bases, with 10 bases between. Germline V gene lookup returns CDR1 SGHRS and CDR2 YFSETQ. The chain's CDR3 is CASSQGFADTQYF. The DNA of the CDR3 is TGCGCCAGCAGCCAGGGGTTCGCAGATACGCAGTATTTT.

This clonotype was counted ten times or more. V is TRBV5-1 and J is TRBJ2-3; D not certain. The CDR3 has 15 amino acids. V was cut by 0 bases and J by 2 bases, with 10 bases left in between. Germline lookup yields CDR1 SGHRS and CDR2 YFSETQ. The chain's CDR3 is CASSLAIQNTDTQYF. The CDR3 DNA is TGCGCCAGCAGCTTGGCTATCCAGAACACAGATACGCAGTATTTT.

The chain employs TRBV6-5 and TRBJ2-5, with TRBD2 matching 10 bases. This CDR3 is 16 amino acids long. Germline CDR1 reads MNHEY; CDR2 reads SVGAGI. Losses at the gene ends were 0 bases for V and 2 bases for J; bases not matched to a gene: 3. CDR3 nucleotides: TGTGCCAGCAGTTACTCGATTAGCGGGGGGCAAGAGACCCAGTACTTC. Translating it yields CASSYSISGGQETQYF.

At least ten counts were recorded for this clonotype. V and J are TRBV7-9 and TRBJ1-1, with 7 bases identical to TRBD1. After removal of 6 bases from V and 1 base from J, the junction contained 5 bases not matched to a gene. Looked up from germline, CDR1 is SEHNR and CDR2 is FQNEAQ (reference sequence). The CDR3 is 14 residues long. The CDR3: CASSYEGANTEAFF. The CDR3 bases are TGTGCCAGCAGTTACGAGGGGGCGAACACTGAAGCTTTCTTT.

The chain has TRBV28 and TRBJ2-7, with TRBD2 as a possible D gene (6 bases). Trimming left V 6 bases short and J 1 base short, with 16 bases between. The CDR3 is made up of 15 amino acids. Germline values: CDR1 MDHEN, CDR2 SYDVKM. CDR3 sequence (DNA): TGTGCCAGCAGCCTGGAGGGGCGGGTATCCTACGAGCAGTACTTC. Its translation is CASSLEGRVSYEQYF.

The gene calls are TRBV20-1 and TRBJ1-3; D not certain. V dropped 6 bases and J dropped 7 bases, with 22 bases sitting between them. Germline V gene data show CDR1 as DFQATT and CDR2 as SNEGSKA (reference sequence). CDR3 size: 15 residues. CDR3 sequence (DNA): TGCAGTGCCACATCTACGGTCCGGGAGAGGAACACCATATATTTT. It translates to CSATSTVRERNTIYF.

This clonotype was observed many times. This chain connects TRBV3-1 to TRBJ1-1; D gene ambiguous. CDR1 is LGHDT, CDR2 YNNKEL, per germline (reference sequence). Trimming removed 0 bases from V and 2 bases from J, with 7 bases in between. The CDR3 is 14 residues long. This CDR3 is CASSQDLGNTEAFF. The CDR3 DNA reads as TGTGCCAGCAGCCAAGATTTAGGAAACACTGAAGCTTTCTTT.

This clonotype was counted many times. The gene calls are TRBV5-1 and TRBJ1-2, with no clear D. The CDR3 has 13 residues. Germline V gene data show CDR1 as SGHRS and CDR2 as YFSETQ. The V end was cut by 4 bases, the J end by 4 bases, with 11 bases between. Written as DNA, the CDR3 is TGCGCCAGCAGCCTTGACGGCCTCTATGGCTACACCTTC. Protein: CASSLDGLYGYTF.

In this sample, this clonotype turned up a few times. V usage is TRBV28 and J usage is TRBJ2-3; 11 nucleotides match TRBD2. The CDR3 contains 17 residues. Germline-derived CDR1 and CDR2 are MDHEN and SYDVKM. V lost 5 bases, J lost 4 bases, and 11 bases stayed unmatched. CDR3 loop: CASSPLPRTSGSDTQYF. The CDR3 DNA reads TGTGCCAGCAGTCCTCTTCCTCGGACTAGCGGGTCAGATACGCAGTATTTT.

In its sample, this clonotype was seen a few times. The genes are TRBV7-6 and TRBJ1-2, with D unresolved. The germline CDR1 and CDR2 sequences are SGHVS and FNYEAQ. The CDR3 runs 14 residues. Trimming stripped 2 bases from V and 1 base from J, with 8 bases between. The CDR3 DNA is TGTGCCAGCAGCTTATTGGGAAGTAACTATGGCTACACCTTC. Translated, it gives CASSLLGSNYGYTF.

This clonotype has a handful of counts. The J gene is TRBJ1-1, the V gene TRBV25-1; weak D call: TRBD1 (6 bases). V lost 1 base and J lost 0, with 15 bases in between. Germline V gene sequence: CDR1 MGHDK, CDR2 SYGVNS. The CDR3 has 17 residues. CDR3 in DNA: TGTGCCAGCAGTGAATCTCTGGGGGGCCTCGTGAACACTGAAGCTTTCTTT. Protein product: CASSESLGGLVNTEAFF.

This chain joins TRBV5-1 and TRBJ1-6; TRBD1 agrees at 9 bases. Germline assignment: CDR1 SGHRS and CDR2 YFSETQ. V was clipped by 4 bases and J by 6 bases; unmatched bases: 5. The CDR3 has 15 residues. CDR3 sequence: CASSPETGGNSPLHF. The CDR3 DNA follows: TGCGCCAGCAGCCCCGAGACAGGGGGTAATTCACCCCTCCACTTT. The whole variable domain, filled in from reference TRBV5-1 and TRBJ1-6, reads KAGVTQTPRYLIKTRGQQVTLSCSPISGHRSVSWYQQTPGQGLQFLFEYFSETQRNKGNFPGRFSGRQFSNSRSEMNVSTLELGDSALYLCASSPETGGNSPLHFGNGTRLTVT.

This clonotype occurred a few times. CDR3 amino acids: CASSETFEQYF. The CDR3 DNA sequence: TGTGCCAGCAGTGAAACCTTCGAGCAGTACTTC. The chain couples TRBV25-1 to TRBJ2-7; no reliable D call. The CDR3 runs to 11 residues. CDR1 is MGHDK and CDR2 is SYGVNS in the germline V gene. The ends were cut back, 2 bases at V and 6 bases at J, with 5 bases in the middle.

This chain uses TRBV2 with TRBJ2-1; D not certain. Looked up from germline, CDR1 is SNHLY and CDR2 is FYNNEI. The ends were cut back, 4 bases at V and 10 bases at J, with 14 bases in the middle. The CDR3 has 13 residues. The CDR3 sequence is CASSGFTIREQFF. The CDR3 DNA reads as TGTGCCAGCAGTGGGTTTACTATTAGGGAGCAGTTCTTC.

The CDR3 protein is CASSYSRPDTQYF. CDR3 coding DNA: TGTGCCAGCAGTTACTCCCGGCCAGATACGCAGTATTTT. V usage is TRBV6-5 and J usage is TRBJ2-3; D is unresolved. Trimming removed 0 bases at V and 4 bases at J, with 5 bases between. CDR1 and CDR2 from the germline V gene are MNHEY and SVGAGI. CDR3 length: 13 residues.

This rearrangement joins TRBV29-1 to TRBJ1-1, with 7 bases identical to TRBD1. With V trimmed by 7 bases and J by 5 bases, 7 bases remained unmatched. The CDR3 has 12 residues. Germline V gene data show CDR1 as SQVTM and CDR2 as ANQGSEA. The CDR3 DNA reads TGCAGCGCAATCGAGGGGGCAACTGAAGCTTTCTTT. As protein: CSAIEGATEAFF. Drawing the rest from reference TRBV29-1 and TRBJ1-1, the complete variable domain is SAVISQKPSRDICQRGTSLTIQCQVDSQVTMMFWYRQQPGQSLTLIATANQGSEATYESGFVIDKFPISRPNLTFSTLTVSNMSPEDSSIYLCSAIEGATEAFFGQGTRLTVV.

The J gene is TRBJ2-7, the V gene TRBV11-1, with D perhaps matching TRBD1 (6 bases). Germline V gene lookup returns CDR1 SGHAT and CDR2 FQDESV (reference sequence). The V gene lost 1 base and the J gene lost 7 bases, with 11 bases spanning the gap. The CDR3 has 13 amino acids. CDR3 loop: CASSLVLGTEQYF. The CDR3 region has the DNA TGTGCCAGCAGCTTAGTCCTGGGGACAGAGCAGTACTTC. The full variable domain, its missing parts supplied by reference TRBV11-1 and TRBJ2-7, is EAEVAQSPRYKITEKSQAVAFWCDPISGHATLYWYRQILGQGPELLVQFQDESVVDDSQLPKDRFSAERLKGVDSTLKIQPAELGDSAMYLCASSLVLGTEQYFGPGTRLTVT.

V and J are TRBV6-1 and TRBJ1-2, with D tentatively TRBD1 (5 bases). This CDR3 contains 16 residues. The germline CDR1 and CDR2 sequences are MNHNS and SASEGT. V lost 7 bases, J lost 8 bases, and 26 bases lay in between. Written as DNA, the CDR3 is TGTGCCAGCACCGACCGCCGGGACCCCGGGGTACGGGGCTACACCTTC. This encodes CASTDRRDPGVRGYTF.